The rows below give T cell receptor beta chains drawn from one sample of a study of OX40 agonist ivuxolimab in advanced cancers. Profiled with immunoSEQ multiplex PCR; TCRdb holds only in-frame clones, not every one. The profile shows 45,000 to 60,000 clones, 90% of them singletons. The sample consisted of CD4+ or CD8+ T cells sorted from blood, taken in a trial of the OX40 agonist ivuxolimab. The receptors were gathered from an adult with an advanced solid tumor such as melanoma, head and neck, liver or kidney cancer. The CDR3 runs from the conserved cysteine through the conserved F or W. Fields, in order: V gene, CDR3 protein.

V gene: TRBV19; CDR3 protein: CASSLLQRQGNTGELFF
V gene: TRBV7-2; CDR3 protein: CASSLRVGVAFF
V gene: TRBV28; CDR3 protein: CASSLNRPLTIYF
V gene: TRBV10-2; CDR3 protein: CASSGLDSARTDTQYF
V gene: TRBV28; CDR3 protein: CASSSGQLTFYGYTF
V gene: TRBV20-1; CDR3 protein: CSARYTDTQYF
V gene: TRBV11-1; CDR3 protein: CASSLATGGTGELFF
V gene: TRBV11-2; CDR3 protein: CASSSRGDNYGYTF
V gene: TRBV7-9; CDR3 protein: CASSLRGQLADNEQFF
V gene: TRBV5-6; CDR3 protein: CASSLLLGTTGTAYEQYF
V gene: TRBV7-2; CDR3 protein: CASSPRTSGSLGDTQYF
V gene: TRBV27; CDR3 protein: CASRRGQKNTEAFF
V gene: TRBV5-1; CDR3 protein: CASSLGTSSNEQFF
V gene: TRBV13; CDR3 protein: CASCNVGGVAFF
V gene: TRBV11-2; CDR3 protein: CASSSYGEGNIQYF
V gene: TRBV9; CDR3 protein: CASSVGQGGEKLFF
V gene: TRBV7-9; CDR3 protein: CASSLRLADTGELFF
V gene: TRBV19; CDR3 protein: CASSIPNQPQHF
V gene: TRBV30; CDR3 protein: CAWSGRTYGYTF
V gene: TRBV7-9; CDR3 protein: CASSRTTEAFF
V gene: TRBV28; CDR3 protein: CASSRQGGLGTNYGYTF
V gene: TRBV2; CDR3 protein: CASSDPRGSNQPQHF
V gene: TRBV5-1; CDR3 protein: CASSAGGVAGETQYF
V gene: TRBV7-9; CDR3 protein: CASSIGQGVNSPLHF
V gene: TRBV2; CDR3 protein: CASSEGGAATGELFF
V gene: TRBV7-3; CDR3 protein: CASSFPTSGKSDTQYF
V gene: TRBV11-3; CDR3 protein: CASRHTDELFF
V gene: TRBV4-1; CDR3 protein: CASSQVGTGRYYGYTF
V gene: TRBV28; CDR3 protein: CASRNRLAGGNEQFF
V gene: TRBV5-6; CDR3 protein: CASSLGHVNTEAFF
V gene: TRBV6-1; CDR3 protein: CASSPLGGTKLFF
V gene: TRBV4-1; CDR3 protein: CASSQGASGAIPDTQYF
V gene: TRBV5-4; CDR3 protein: CASSLDGGNTEAFF
V gene: TRBV7-2; CDR3 protein: CASSSVREATEAFF
V gene: TRBV10-3; CDR3 protein: CAISEQGYNEQFF
V gene: TRBV2; CDR3 protein: CASMEPRGKNIQYF
V gene: TRBV5-5; CDR3 protein: CASSPASDTQYF
V gene: TRBV28; CDR3 protein: CASSSTVTDNSPLHF
V gene: TRBV11-2; CDR3 protein: CASTPVPGLSWDEQYF
V gene: TRBV27; CDR3 protein: CASSSYQGTEAFF
V gene: TRBV7-9; CDR3 protein: CASSSSYGEQFF
V gene: TRBV7-9; CDR3 protein: CASSTPGLEETQYF
V gene: TRBV19; CDR3 protein: CASSPRGQGDQPQHF
V gene: TRBV28; CDR3 protein: CASSSSWVTYYGYTF
V gene: TRBV15; CDR3 protein: CATSRDKWDIQYF
V gene: TRBV20-1; CDR3 protein: CSARPPDGYTF
V gene: TRBV28; CDR3 protein: CASSQGAGNQPQHF
V gene: TRBV19; CDR3 protein: CASSMRGLSNQPQHF
V gene: TRBV5-8; CDR3 protein: CASSPSSRYTEAFF
V gene: TRBV6-5; CDR3 protein: CASSYEGRANTEAFF
V gene: TRBV7-9; CDR3 protein: CASSLNANTGELFF